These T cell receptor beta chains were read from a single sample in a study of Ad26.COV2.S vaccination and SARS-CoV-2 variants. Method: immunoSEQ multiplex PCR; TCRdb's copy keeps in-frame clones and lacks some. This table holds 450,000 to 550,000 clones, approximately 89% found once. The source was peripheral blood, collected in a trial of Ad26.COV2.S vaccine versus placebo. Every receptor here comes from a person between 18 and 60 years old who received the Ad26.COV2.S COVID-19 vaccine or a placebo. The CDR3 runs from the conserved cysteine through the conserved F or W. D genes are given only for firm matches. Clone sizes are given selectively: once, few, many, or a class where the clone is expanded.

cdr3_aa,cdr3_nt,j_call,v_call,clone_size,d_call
CASSLAGPRGTEAFF,TGTGCCAGCAGTTTGGCCGGGCCCCGGGGCACTGAAGCTTTCTTT,TRBJ1-1,TRBV11-3,.,.
CASSFDNDPETQYF,TGTGCCAGCAGCTTTGACAATGACCCGGAGACCCAGTACTTC,TRBJ2-5,TRBV13,.,.
CASSPIPLAGQETQYF,TGCGCCAGCAGCCCCATCCCCCTAGCGGGCCAAGAGACCCAGTACTTC,TRBJ2-5,TRBV5-1,.,TRBD2
CASSGGGTGIGPYNSPLHF,TGTGCCAGCAGCGGAGGGGGGACAGGGATTGGGCCCTATAATTCACCCCTCCACTTT,TRBJ1-6,TRBV9,few,TRBD1
CASSLDRGRLYNEQFF,TGTGCCAGCAGCCTGGACAGGGGGCGCCTCTACAATGAGCAGTTCTTC,TRBJ2-1,TRBV5-6,.,TRBD1
CASSLGTASGNTIYF,TGCGCCAGCAGCTTGGGGACAGCCTCTGGAAACACCATATATTTT,TRBJ1-3,TRBV5-1,.,.
CASSPAGPYEQYF,TGTGCCAGCAGCCCCGCGGGACCCTACGAGCAGTACTTC,TRBJ2-7,TRBV7-2,.,.
CASSLDRVNNEQFF,TGTGCCAGCAGTTTGGACAGGGTGAACAATGAGCAGTTCTTC,TRBJ2-1,TRBV7-3,.,TRBD1
CASSPYREGEQYF,TGTGCCAGCTCACCCTACAGGGAAGGCGAGCAGTACTTC,TRBJ2-7,TRBV18,.,.
CASSSPSPGTGGREAFF,TGTGCCAGCAGTTCACCGTCCCCCGGGACAGGGGGCAGGGAAGCTTTCTTT,TRBJ1-1,TRBV27,few,TRBD1
CASSLYGRTDTQYF,TGTGCCAGCAGCTTATACGGACGCACAGATACGCAGTATTTT,TRBJ2-3,TRBV5-4,.,.
CASSSMPSNEQFF,TGCGCCAGCAGCTCAATGCCTAGCAATGAGCAGTTCTTC,TRBJ2-1,TRBV5-1,once,.
CASSSTGPEAFF,TGTGCCAGCAGCTCGACGGGCCCTGAAGCTTTCTTT,TRBJ1-1,TRBV27,.,.
CASSYSYAGNTDTQYF,TGTGCCAGCAGTTACTCTTACGCGGGGAACACAGATACGCAGTATTTT,TRBJ2-3,TRBV6-2/TRBV6-3,.,.
CASSVVDTEAFF,TGCGCCAGCAGCGTTGTAGACACTGAAGCTTTCTTT,TRBJ1-1,TRBV10-1,.,.
CASTPTGHTGELFF,TGTGCCAGCACTCCAACGGGGCACACCGGGGAGCTGTTTTTT,TRBJ2-2,TRBV28,.,.
CASSQEPRRRSEKLFF,TGCGCCAGCAGCCAAGAGCCAAGGAGACGGAGTGAAAAACTGTTTTTT,TRBJ1-4,TRBV4-3,.,.
CASSLALGPESSNQPQHF,TGTGCCAGCAGCTTAGCGCTGGGACCAGAATCAAGCAATCAGCCCCAGCATTTT,TRBJ1-5,TRBV7-8,.,.
CASSSRPYNEQFF,TGTGCCAGCAGCTCTAGACCCTACAATGAGCAGTTCTTC,TRBJ2-1,TRBV11-3,.,.
CASSVEAGSSPLHF,TGTGCCAGCAGCGTAGAGGCAGGGAGTTCACCCCTCCACTTT,TRBJ1-6,TRBV9,.,.
CASSPQQGRNSPLHF,TGTGCCAGCTCACCTCAACAGGGGAGGAATTCACCCCTCCACTTT,TRBJ1-6,TRBV18,.,TRBD1
CASSRDRAYEQYF,TGTGCCAGCTCACGAGACAGGGCTTACGAGCAGTACTTC,TRBJ2-7,TRBV18,.,TRBD1
CSVAIISDTQYF,TGCAGCGTGGCGATCATATCAGATACGCAGTATTTT,TRBJ2-3,TRBV29-1,.,.
CASSIRQFSEKLFF,TGTGCCAGTAGTATTAGACAGTTTTCCGAAAAACTGTTTTTT,TRBJ1-4,TRBV19,.,.
CASSPRTGRNIQYF,TGTGCCAGCAGCCCCCGGACAGGGAGAAACATTCAGTACTTC,TRBJ2-4,TRBV7-2,.,TRBD1
CASSIGTALGQETQYF,TGTGCCAGTAGTATAGGGACGGCCTTAGGGCAAGAGACCCAGTACTTC,TRBJ2-5,TRBV19,.,.
CASSLGGSGNEKLFF,TGTGCCAGCAGTTTAGGAGGGTCGGGGAATGAAAAACTGTTTTTT,TRBJ1-4,TRBV28,.,.
CASSVGGAGYGYTF,TGTGCCAGCAGCGTAGGGGGGGCTGGCTATGGCTACACCTTC,TRBJ1-2,TRBV9,.,.
CAVSPGITSNQPQHF,TGTGCAGTAAGCCCCGGGATTACGAGCAATCAGCCCCAGCATTTT,TRBJ1-5,TRBV7-9,.,.
CASSQESVYNEQFF,TGCGCCAGCAGCCAAGAGTCTGTTTACAATGAGCAGTTCTTC,TRBJ2-1,TRBV4-3,.,.
CASSIGTSGIQETQYF,TGTGCCAGCAGCATTGGGACTAGCGGGATACAAGAGACCCAGTACTTC,TRBJ2-5,TRBV11-1,.,TRBD2
CASSLAGGTSYEQYF,TGTGCCAGCAGCTTAGCTGGCGGGACCTCCTACGAGCAGTACTTC,TRBJ2-7,TRBV7-2,.,.
CATTQNTGELFF,TGTGCCACCACCCAGAACACCGGGGAGCTGTTTTTT,TRBJ2-2,TRBV28,.,.
CASSQRDRDADTQYF,TGTGCCAGCAGCCAGAGGGACAGGGACGCAGATACGCAGTATTTT,TRBJ2-3,TRBV4-2,.,TRBD1
CASSEGGTQYF,TGTGCCAGCAGTGAAGGCGGGACCCAGTACTTC,TRBJ2-5,TRBV2,.,.
CAWTPQGGVYGYTF,TGTGCCTGGACCCCTCAGGGGGGGGTCTATGGCTACACCTTC,TRBJ1-2,TRBV30,.,TRBD1
CASSDLGGETQYF,TGTGCCAGCAGTGATCTGGGGGGAGAGACCCAGTACTTC,TRBJ2-5,TRBV2,.,.
CASSVGPRPQETQYF,TGTGCCAGCAGCGTTGGGCCCCGCCCCCAAGAGACCCAGTACTTC,TRBJ2-5,TRBV9,.,.
CSVRGTGRNTEAFF,TGCAGCGTTAGGGGAACAGGAAGGAACACTGAAGCTTTCTTT,TRBJ1-1,TRBV29-1,.,.
CASSQDGNTEAFF,TGTGCCAGCAGCCAAGACGGTAACACTGAAGCTTTCTTT,TRBJ1-1,TRBV4-2,.,.
CASSPVGGDEKLFF,TGTGCCAGCAGCCCTGTGGGGGGGGATGAAAAACTGTTTTTT,TRBJ1-4,TRBV5-4,.,.
CASSLGTDRNTEAFF,TGCGCCAGCAGCTTGGGGACAGATAGGAACACTGAAGCTTTCTTT,TRBJ1-1,TRBV5-1,.,.
CASSLEGTGLGNTIYF,TGCGCCAGCAGCTTGGAAGGGACAGGACTCGGAAACACCATATATTTT,TRBJ1-3,TRBV5-1,.,TRBD1
CASSQDLESYGYTF,TGCGCCAGCAGCCAAGATCTAGAGTCCTATGGCTACACCTTC,TRBJ1-2,TRBV4-3,.,.
CATSKRIGGNSNQPQHF,TGTGCCACCAGCAAGAGGATCGGGGGCAATAGCAATCAGCCCCAGCATTTT,TRBJ1-5,TRBV15,.,.
CASSREHTGELFF,TGTGCCAGCAGCCGAGAACACACCGGGGAGCTGTTTTTT,TRBJ2-2,TRBV3-1/TRBV3-2,.,.
CASRAAAHRGQPQHF,TGCGCCAGCAGAGCCGCGGCCCACAGAGGTCAGCCCCAGCATTTT,TRBJ1-5,TRBV10-1,.,.